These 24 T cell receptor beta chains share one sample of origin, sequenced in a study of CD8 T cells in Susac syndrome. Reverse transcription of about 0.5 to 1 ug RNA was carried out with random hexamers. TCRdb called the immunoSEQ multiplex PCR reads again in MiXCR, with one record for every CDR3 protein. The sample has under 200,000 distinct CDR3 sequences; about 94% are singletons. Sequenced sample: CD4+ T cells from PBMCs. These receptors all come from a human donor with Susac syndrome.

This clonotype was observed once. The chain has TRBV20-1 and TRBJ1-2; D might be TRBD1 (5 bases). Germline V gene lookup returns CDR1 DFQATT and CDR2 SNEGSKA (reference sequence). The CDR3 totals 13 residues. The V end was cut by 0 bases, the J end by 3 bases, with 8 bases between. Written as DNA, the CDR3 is TGCAGTGCTAGAGAAGGGGAAGACTATGGCTACACCTTC. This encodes CSAREGEDYGYTF.

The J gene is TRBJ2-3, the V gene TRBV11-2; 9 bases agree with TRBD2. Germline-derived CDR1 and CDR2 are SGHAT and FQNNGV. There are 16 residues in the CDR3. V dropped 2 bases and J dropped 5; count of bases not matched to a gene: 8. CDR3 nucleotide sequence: TGTGCCAGCAGCTTATCTGCGGGGGGGCGTAGAGATACGCAGTATTTT. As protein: CASSLSAGGRRDTQYF.

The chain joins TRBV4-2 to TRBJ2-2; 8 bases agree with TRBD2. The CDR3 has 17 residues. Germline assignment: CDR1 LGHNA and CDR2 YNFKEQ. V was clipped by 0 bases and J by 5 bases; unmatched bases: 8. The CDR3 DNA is TGTGCCAGCAGCCAAGATCCAGCGGGGGCCAATACCGGGGAGCTGTTTTTT. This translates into CASSQDPAGANTGELFF.

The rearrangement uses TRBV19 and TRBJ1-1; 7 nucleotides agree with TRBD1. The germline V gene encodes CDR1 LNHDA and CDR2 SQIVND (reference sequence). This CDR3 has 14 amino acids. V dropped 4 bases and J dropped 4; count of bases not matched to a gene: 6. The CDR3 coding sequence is TGTGCCAGTAGTACGGGGGACAGCTCCACTGAAGCTTTCTTT. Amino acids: CASSTGDSSTEAFF.

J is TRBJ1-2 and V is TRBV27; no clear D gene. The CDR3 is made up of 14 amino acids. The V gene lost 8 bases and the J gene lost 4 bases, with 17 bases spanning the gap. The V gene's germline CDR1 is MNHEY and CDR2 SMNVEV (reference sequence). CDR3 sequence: CASPDAIGTYGYTF. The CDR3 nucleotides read TGTGCCAGCCCCGACGCGATCGGTACCTATGGCTACACCTTC.

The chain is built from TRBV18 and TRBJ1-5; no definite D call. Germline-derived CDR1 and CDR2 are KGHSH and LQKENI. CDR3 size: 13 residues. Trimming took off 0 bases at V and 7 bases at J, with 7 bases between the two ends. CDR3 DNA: TGTGCCAGCTCACCACCGGGTAGCCAGCCCCAGCATTTT. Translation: CASSPPGSQPQHF. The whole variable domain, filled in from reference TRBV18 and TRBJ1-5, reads NAGVMQNPRHLVRRRGQEARLRCSPMKGHSHVYWYRQLPEEGLKFMVYLQKENIIDESGMPKERFSAEFPKEGPSILRIQQVVRGDSAAYFCASSPPGSQPQHFGDGTRLSIL.

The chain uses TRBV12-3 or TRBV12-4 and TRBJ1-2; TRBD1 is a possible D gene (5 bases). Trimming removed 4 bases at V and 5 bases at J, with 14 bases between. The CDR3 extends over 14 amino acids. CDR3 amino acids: CASSSPRDGYGYTF. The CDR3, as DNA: TGTGCCAGCAGTTCGCCTAGGGACGGATATGGCTACACCTTC.

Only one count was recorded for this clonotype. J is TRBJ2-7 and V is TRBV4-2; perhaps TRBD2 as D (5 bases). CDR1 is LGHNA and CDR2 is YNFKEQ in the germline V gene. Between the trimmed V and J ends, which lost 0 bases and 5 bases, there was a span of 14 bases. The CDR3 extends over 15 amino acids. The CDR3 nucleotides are TGTGCCAGCAGCCAAGAGGTAGCTGGGAGCGACGAGCAGTACTTC. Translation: CASSQEVAGSDEQYF.

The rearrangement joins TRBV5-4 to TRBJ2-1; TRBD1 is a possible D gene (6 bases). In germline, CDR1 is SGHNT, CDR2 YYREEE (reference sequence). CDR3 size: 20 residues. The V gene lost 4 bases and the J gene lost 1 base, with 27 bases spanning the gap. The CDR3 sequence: CASSPLATGERSRSYNEQFF. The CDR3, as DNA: TGTGCCAGCAGCCCGCTCGCGACAGGAGAGAGGAGCCGATCCTACAATGAGCAGTTCTTC.

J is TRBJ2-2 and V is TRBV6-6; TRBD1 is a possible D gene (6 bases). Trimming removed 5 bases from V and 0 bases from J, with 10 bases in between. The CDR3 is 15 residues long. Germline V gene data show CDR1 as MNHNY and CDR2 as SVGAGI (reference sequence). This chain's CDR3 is CASSEGEPNTGELFF. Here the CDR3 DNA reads TGTGCCAGCAGTGAGGGGGAACCGAACACCGGGGAGCTGTTTTTT.

In DNA form, the CDR3 reads TGTGCCACCAGCAGAGACACAGGGCCCTACGAGCAGTACTTC. Translation: CATSRDTGPYEQYF. The rearrangement links TRBV15 to TRBJ2-7; D perhaps matches TRBD1 (6 bases). Germline V gene data show CDR1 as LNHNV and CDR2 as YYDKDF (reference sequence). The germline V and J ends were trimmed by 0 bases and 2 bases, with 8 bases remaining between them. This CDR3 is 14 amino acids long.

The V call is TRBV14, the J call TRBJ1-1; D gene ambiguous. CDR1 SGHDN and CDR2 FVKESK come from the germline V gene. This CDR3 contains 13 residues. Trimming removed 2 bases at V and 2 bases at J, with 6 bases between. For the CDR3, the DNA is TGTGCCAGCAGCCAAACCCTCAACACTGAAGCTTTCTTT. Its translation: CASSQTLNTEAFF.

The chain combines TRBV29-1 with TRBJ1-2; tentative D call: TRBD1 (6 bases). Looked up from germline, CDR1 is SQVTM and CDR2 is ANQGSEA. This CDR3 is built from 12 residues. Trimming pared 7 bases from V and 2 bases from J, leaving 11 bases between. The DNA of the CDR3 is TGCAGCGCCCGGGACACCAACTATGGCTACACCTTC. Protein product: CSARDTNYGYTF.

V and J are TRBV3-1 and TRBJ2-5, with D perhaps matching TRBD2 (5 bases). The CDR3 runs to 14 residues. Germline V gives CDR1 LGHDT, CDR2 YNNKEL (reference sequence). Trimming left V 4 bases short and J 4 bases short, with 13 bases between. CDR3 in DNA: TGTGCCAGCAGCCCACTAGGCTGGCTAGAGACCCAGTACTTC. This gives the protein CASSPLGWLETQYF.

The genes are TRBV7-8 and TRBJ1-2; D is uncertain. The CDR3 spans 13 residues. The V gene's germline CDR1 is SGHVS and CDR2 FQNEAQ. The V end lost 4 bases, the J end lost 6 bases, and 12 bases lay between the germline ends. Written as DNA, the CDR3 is TGTGCCAGCAGCTCGCTAAGGTTGGATGGCTACACCTTC. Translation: CASSSLRLDGYTF.

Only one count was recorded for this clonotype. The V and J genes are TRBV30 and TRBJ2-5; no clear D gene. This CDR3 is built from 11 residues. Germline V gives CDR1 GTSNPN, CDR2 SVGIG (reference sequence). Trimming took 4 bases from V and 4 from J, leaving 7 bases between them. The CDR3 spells CAWKPGETQYF. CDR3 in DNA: TGTGCCTGGAAACCTGGAGAGACCCAGTACTTC. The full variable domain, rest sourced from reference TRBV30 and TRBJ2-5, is SQTIHQWPATLVQPVGSPLSLECTVEGTSNPNLYWYRQAAGRGLQLLFYSVGIGQISSEVPQNLSASRPQDRQFILSSKKLLLSDSGFYLCAWKPGETQYFGPGTRLLVL.

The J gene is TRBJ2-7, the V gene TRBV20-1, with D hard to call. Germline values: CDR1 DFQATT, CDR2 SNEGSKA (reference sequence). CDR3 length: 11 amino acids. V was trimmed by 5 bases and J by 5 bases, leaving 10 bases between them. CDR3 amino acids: CSALSLDEQYF. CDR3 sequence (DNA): TGCAGTGCTCTGTCTTTGGACGAGCAGTACTTC.

The CDR3 bases are TGCAGTGCTAGAAGGATGGAGGGCTACACCTTC. As protein: CSARRMEGYTF. The chain employs TRBV20-1 and TRBJ1-2; D ambiguous. The V gene lost 2 bases and the J gene lost 8 bases, with 9 bases spanning the gap. This CDR3 comprises 11 residues. Germline V gives CDR1 DFQATT, CDR2 SNEGSKA (reference sequence).

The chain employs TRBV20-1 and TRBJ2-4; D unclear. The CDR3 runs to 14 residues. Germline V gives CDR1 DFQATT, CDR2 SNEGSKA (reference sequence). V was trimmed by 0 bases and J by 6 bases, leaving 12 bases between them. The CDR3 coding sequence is TGCAGTGCTAGAGATCGCAAGGGCGGAAACATTCAGTACTTC. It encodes CSARDRKGGNIQYF.

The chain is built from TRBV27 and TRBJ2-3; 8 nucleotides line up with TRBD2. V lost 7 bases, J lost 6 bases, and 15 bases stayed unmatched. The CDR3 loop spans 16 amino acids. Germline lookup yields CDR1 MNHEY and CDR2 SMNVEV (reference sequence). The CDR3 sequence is CASTSWRGAGSDTQYF. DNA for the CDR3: TGTGCCAGCACCTCCTGGCGGGGGGCCGGGAGCGATACGCAGTATTTT.

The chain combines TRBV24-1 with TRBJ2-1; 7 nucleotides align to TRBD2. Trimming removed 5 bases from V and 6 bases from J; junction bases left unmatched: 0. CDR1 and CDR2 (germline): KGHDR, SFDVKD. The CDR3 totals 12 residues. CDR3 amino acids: CATSASGNEQFF. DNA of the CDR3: TGTGCCACCAGTGCTAGCGGCAATGAGCAGTTCTTC.

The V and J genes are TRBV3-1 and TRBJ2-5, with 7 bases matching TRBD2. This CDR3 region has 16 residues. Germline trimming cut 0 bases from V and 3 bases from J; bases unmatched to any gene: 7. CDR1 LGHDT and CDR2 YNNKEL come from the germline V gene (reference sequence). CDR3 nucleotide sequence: TGTGCCAGCAGCCAAGACCTGGCTAGCGGAAAAGAGACCCAGTACTTC. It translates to CASSQDLASGKETQYF.

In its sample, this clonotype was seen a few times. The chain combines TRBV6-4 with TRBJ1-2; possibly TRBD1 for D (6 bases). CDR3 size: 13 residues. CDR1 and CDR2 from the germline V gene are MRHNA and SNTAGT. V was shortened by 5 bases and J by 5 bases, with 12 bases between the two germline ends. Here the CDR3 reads CASSLQGGYGYTF. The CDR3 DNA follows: TGTGCCAGCAGTCTACAGGGAGGTTATGGCTACACCTTC.

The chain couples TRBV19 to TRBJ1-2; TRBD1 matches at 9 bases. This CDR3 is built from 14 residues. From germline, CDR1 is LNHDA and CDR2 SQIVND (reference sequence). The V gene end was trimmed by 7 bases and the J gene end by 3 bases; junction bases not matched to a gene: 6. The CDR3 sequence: CASTAQGADYGYTF. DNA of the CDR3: TGTGCCAGTACCGCACAGGGGGCTGACTATGGCTACACCTTC.